The 28 T cell receptor beta chains listed next were all sequenced from one sample in a study of T cells in Graves' hyperthyroidism and ophthalmopathy. RNA transcripts provided the source from which TCR beta CDR3 regions were amplified. The study used the HTBI primer set for a first-round RT-PCR of the TCR CDR3. Via MiXCR, TCRdb re-called the multiplex PCR reads, giving one row per CDR3 protein. The sample has about 640,000 distinct CDR3 sequences; about 20% are singletons. The sample comprised blood. The receptor source for this set is a man aged 25-45 years with Graves' ophthalmopathy.

The chain is built from TRBV4-1 and TRBJ1-2; 9 nucleotides agree with TRBD1. Unmatched junction bases numbered 1, after V lost 1 base and J lost 1 base. This CDR3 comprises 15 residues. In germline, CDR1 is MGHRA, CDR2 YSYEKL. The CDR3 here is CASSQGTGVNYGYTF. For the CDR3, the DNA is TGCGCCAGCAGCCAAGGGACAGGGGTTAACTATGGCTACACCTTC.

This clonotype was observed a few times. This chain connects TRBV7-9 to TRBJ1-2, with 9 bases that match TRBD1. J gave up 3 bases and V 1 base, and 6 bases lay outside the gene matches. Germline V lookup: CDR1 SEHNR, CDR2 FQNEAQ (reference sequence). This CDR3 is built from 16 residues. The CDR3 reads CASSLGPGQGDYGYTF. CDR3 sequence (DNA): TGTGCCAGCAGCTTAGGTCCGGGACAGGGTGACTATGGCTACACCTTC.

The chain employs TRBV18 and TRBJ1-1, with D uncertain. CDR3 size: 13 residues. Trimming took off 7 bases at V and 4 bases at J, with 13 bases between the two ends. Looked up from germline, CDR1 is KGHSH and CDR2 is LQKENI. The chain's CDR3 is CASFEGTTTEAFF. The CDR3 DNA follows: TGTGCCAGCTTCGAGGGAACTACCACTGAAGCTTTCTTT.

This clonotype came up a few times. The V gene is TRBV10-3, the J gene TRBJ1-1, with D perhaps matching TRBD1 (5 bases). This CDR3 region has 15 residues. CDR1 and CDR2 (germline): ENHRY, SYGVKD. The germline V and J ends were trimmed by 10 bases and 1 base, with 19 bases remaining between them. The CDR3 sequence: CATLIGQGRNTEAFF. The CDR3 nucleotides are TGTGCCACCCTTATTGGGCAGGGAAGGAACACTGAAGCTTTCTTT.

The CDR3 protein is CASSSSGSSDNEQFF. In DNA, the CDR3 is TGTGCCAGCAGCAGTAGCGGGAGTAGCGACAATGAGCAGTTCTTC. The rearrangement uses TRBV7-3 and TRBJ2-1; 9 bases line up with TRBD2. J was trimmed by 5 bases and V by 5 bases; bases with no gene match: 7. CDR3 length: 15 amino acids. CDR1 SGHTA and CDR2 FQGTGA come from the germline V gene.

Comments on this clonotype: A single base separates this from a much larger clone, so it may be a read error. The chain recombines TRBV12-3 or TRBV12-4 with TRBJ1-1; no clear D gene. This CDR3 contains 13 residues. The V and J ends lost 7 bases and 4 bases respectively, with 13 bases between them. The CDR3 here is CASKAAPSTEAFF. As DNA, the CDR3 is TGTGCCAGCAAGGCGGCTCCGAGCACTGAAGCTTTCTTT.

There are many counts of this clonotype. The V gene is TRBV20-1, the J gene TRBJ2-5, with D possibly TRBD2 on 5 matching bases. The CDR3 extends over 16 amino acids. V lost 0 bases, J lost 8 bases, and 22 bases lay in between. CDR1 and CDR2 from the germline V gene are DFQATT and SNEGSKA (reference sequence). CDR3 amino acids: CSARDLRAASIVTQYF. The CDR3 DNA follows: TGCAGTGCTAGAGATCTACGAGCGGCGTCCATAGTAACCCAGTACTTC.

This clonotype was seen a handful of times. This sequence joins TRBV7-2 and TRBJ2-3; unclear D gene. CDR1 and CDR2 from the germline V gene are SGHTA and FQGNSA. V was clipped by 2 bases and J by 6 bases, with 15 bases between them. The CDR3 consists of 15 residues. This CDR3 is CASSLLNVEVDTQYF. The CDR3 nucleotides are TGTGCCAGCAGCTTACTGAACGTAGAGGTCGATACGCAGTATTTT.

The chain couples TRBV5-1 to TRBJ1-1, with D perhaps TRBD1 (5 bases). The CDR3 consists of 16 residues. Germline assignment: CDR1 SGHRS and CDR2 YFSETQ. The V end was cut by 0 bases, the J end by 0 bases, with 12 bases between. The CDR3 DNA reads as TGCGCCAGCAGCTTGGCGGGGGGTGCGGTGAACACTGAAGCTTTCTTT. Protein: CASSLAGGAVNTEAFF.

This clonotype showed up just a few times. The chain couples TRBV2 to TRBJ2-4, with a weak D call TRBD2 (6 bases). The CDR3 length is 16 residues. V lost 6 bases to trimming and J lost 0 bases, with 15 bases between them. Germline assignment: CDR1 SNHLY and CDR2 FYNNEI. CDR3 DNA sequence: TGTGCCAGCAGCGCCCTGGGGGGTTTAGCCAAAAACATTCAGTACTTC. This sequence encodes CASSALGGLAKNIQYF. Full variable domain (missing parts from reference TRBV2 and TRBJ2-4): EPEVTQTPSHQVTQMGQEVILRCVPISNHLYFYWYRQILGQKVEFLVSFYNNEISEKSEIFDDQFSVERPDGSNFTLKIRSTKLEDSAMYFCASSALGGLAKNIQYFGAGTRLSVL.

V usage is TRBV6-7 and J usage is TRBJ2-2; 7 bases are shared with TRBD2. TRBV6-7 carries the ORF label, with uncertain function. The junction had 7 bases not matched to a gene; V was cut back by 0 bases and J by 3 bases. CDR3 length: 17 residues. The CDR3 loop is CASSYSTSPTYTGELFF. CDR3 DNA sequence: TGTGCCAGCAGTTACTCGACTAGCCCCACTTACACCGGGGAGCTGTTTTTT.

The chain couples TRBV20-1 to TRBJ2-7, with D unclear. The CDR3 totals 11 residues. Trimming stripped 4 bases from V and 4 bases from J, with 8 bases between. Per the germline V gene, CDR1 is DFQATT and CDR2 is SNEGSKA (reference sequence). The CDR3 region is CSANVLYEQYF. CDR3 DNA sequence: TGCAGTGCTAACGTTTTGTACGAGCAGTACTTC.

This chain joins TRBV4-1 and TRBJ2-3, with 8 bases fitting TRBD2. V trimming: 6 bases; J trimming: 6 bases; junction bases outside the gene matches: 14. Germline V CDR1 and CDR2: MGHRA, YSYEKL. The CDR3 covers 16 residues. The CDR3 loop is CASRGMGTRQMDTQYF. For the CDR3, the DNA is TGCGCCAGCAGGGGGATGGGGACTAGGCAAATGGATACGCAGTATTTT.

The chain uses TRBV6-1 and TRBJ2-3, with TRBD2 identical over 10 bases. The CDR3 contains 15 residues. J was trimmed by 3 bases and V by 6 bases; bases with no gene match: 6. Germline CDR1 reads MNHNS; CDR2 reads SASEGT. The CDR3 DNA reads TGTGCCAGCAGGACGGCGGGACTAGCGACAGATACGCAGTATTTT. Encoded protein: CASRTAGLATDTQYF.

This clonotype was seen at least ten times. The chain recombines TRBV28 with TRBJ2-7, with TRBD2 identical over 12 bases. CDR1 and CDR2 (germline): MDHEN, SYDVKM. The CDR3 length is 18 residues. Trimming removed 3 bases from V and 4 bases from J; junction bases left unmatched: 13. CDR3 in amino acids: CASSFGPELAGGQYEQYF. Here the CDR3 DNA reads TGTGCCAGCAGTTTCGGCCCTGAACTAGCGGGAGGACAGTACGAGCAGTACTTC.

At least ten counts were recorded for this clonotype. The chain links TRBV20-1 to TRBJ2-7; 10 bases match TRBD2. The CDR3 covers 15 residues. With 0 bases clipped from V and 3 bases from J, the junction kept 5 bases outside the gene matches. CDR1 and CDR2 from the germline V gene are DFQATT and SNEGSKA (reference sequence). CDR3 bases: TGCAGTGCTAGAGATCGGACTAGCGGATACTACGAGCAGTACTTC. Encoded protein: CSARDRTSGYYEQYF.

The rearrangement joins TRBV14 to TRBJ2-1, with 8 bases lining up with TRBD2. Germline V gene data show CDR1 as SGHDN and CDR2 as FVKESK. The ends lost 3 bases at V and 2 bases at J; junction bases unmatched: 6. The CDR3 is made up of 16 amino acids. CDR3: CASSQHTSGAYNEQFF. The CDR3 DNA follows: TGTGCCAGCAGCCAGCATACTAGCGGAGCCTACAATGAGCAGTTCTTC.

This clonotype was counted once. The J gene is TRBJ2-1, the V gene TRBV6-9; the match to TRBD2 covers 13 bases. CDR3 length: 13 amino acids. The V gene end was trimmed by 3 bases and the J gene end by 15 bases; junction bases not matched to a gene: 5. CDR1 and CDR2 from the germline V gene are MNHGY and SVAAGI. The CDR3 spells CASSYGLAGVVFF. CDR3 nucleotide sequence: TGTGCCAGCAGTTACGGACTAGCGGGAGTCGTGTTCTTC.

A few counts support this clonotype. V gene TRBV20-1 combines with J gene TRBJ1-4; D call uncertain. CDR3 length: 17 residues. Germline-derived CDR1 and CDR2 are DFQATT and SNEGSKA (reference sequence). Deletions cut 0 bases from V and 1 base from J, with 15 bases between. CDR3 protein: CSARDSPRSLTNEKLFF. DNA of the CDR3: TGCAGTGCTAGAGATTCCCCCAGGTCCTTAACTAATGAAAAACTGTTTTTT.

This clonotype was seen many times. J is TRBJ2-2 and V is TRBV11-2; 8 bases map to TRBD1. J gave up 6 bases and V 6 bases, and 12 bases lay outside the gene matches. This CDR3 comprises 16 residues. CDR1 and CDR2 (germline): SGHAT, FQNNGV. CDR3 in DNA: TGTGCCAGCAGTTCGGACAGGGAGGTGCTCCCCGGGGAGCTGTTTTTT. Residues: CASSSDREVLPGELFF.

This clonotype was picked up many times. The gene calls are TRBV7-2 and TRBJ1-3; no firm D call. V was clipped by 5 bases and J by 4 bases, with 15 bases between them. In germline, CDR1 is SGHTA, CDR2 FQGNSA. This CDR3 region has 15 residues. CDR3 nucleotide sequence: TGTGCCAGCAGCCGGTCGGTAGCTCCGGGAAACACCATATATTTT. Protein product: CASSRSVAPGNTIYF.

J is TRBJ2-1 and V is TRBV7-3; 14 bases are shared with TRBD2. With V trimmed by 4 bases and J by 9 bases, 2 bases remained unmatched. Germline lookup yields CDR1 SGHTA and CDR2 FQGTGA. This CDR3 comprises 14 residues. This chain's CDR3 is CASSSGTSGSEQFF. CDR3 in DNA: TGTGCCAGCAGCTCTGGGACTAGCGGGAGTGAGCAGTTCTTC.

V gene TRBV6-1 combines with J gene TRBJ2-5; possibly TRBD1 or TRBD2 for D (5 bases each). This CDR3 contains 13 residues. Trimming left V 9 bases short and J 1 base short, with 12 bases between. The germline CDR1 and CDR2 sequences are MNHNS and SASEGT. Here the CDR3 DNA reads TGTGCCAGTGGGACCCCGAGCCAAGAGACCCAGTACTTC. As protein: CASGTPSQETQYF.

This clonotype has only a few counts. Germline is not matched at one junction end, which may reflect a read error. This chain joins TRBV6-5 and TRBJ2-5; D uncertain. Germline-derived CDR1 and CDR2 are MNHEY and SVGAGI. The CDR3 loop spans 13 amino acids. In DNA, the CDR3 is TGTGCCAGCAGTTACATGGGCGGAGAGGCCCAGTACTTC. Translated, it gives CASSYMGGEAQYF.

This clonotype came up many times. The rearrangement uses TRBV7-2 and TRBJ2-5; D is undetermined. Trimming took 4 bases from V and 5 from J, leaving 8 bases between them. The CDR3 covers 12 residues. Germline V gives CDR1 SGHTA, CDR2 FQGNSA. The CDR3 is CASSSSLETQYF. CDR3 coding DNA: TGTGCCAGCAGCTCGTCGCTGGAGACCCAGTACTTC.

In its sample, this clonotype was seen many times. The V and J genes are TRBV7-6 and TRBJ2-7, with 9 bases fitting TRBD1. The germline V gene has CDR1 SGHVS and CDR2 FNYEAQ. The CDR3 covers 13 residues. V was clipped by 4 bases and J by 6 bases; unmatched bases: 4. The CDR3 sequence is CASSSGTGSEQYF. The CDR3 region has the DNA TGTGCCAGCAGCTCCGGGACAGGGAGCGAGCAGTACTTC. The full variable domain, rest sourced from reference TRBV7-6 and TRBJ2-7, is GAGVSQSPRYKVTKRGQDVALRCDPISGHVSLYWYRQALGQGPEFLTYFNYEAQQDKSGLPNDRFSAERPEGSISTLTIQRTEQRDSAMYRCASSSGTGSEQYFGPGTRLTVT.

This clonotype was counted a few times. This rearrangement joins TRBV12-3 or TRBV12-4 to TRBJ2-7, with D perhaps matching TRBD1 or TRBD2 (5 bases each). There are 13 residues in the CDR3. V was pared by 1 base and J by 5 bases, with 9 bases between. CDR3 DNA sequence: TGTGCCAGCAGTTTAGTCCAGGGAGACGAGCAGTACTTC. Amino acid sequence: CASSLVQGDEQYF.

This clonotype was detected a few times. The V call is TRBV10-3, the J call TRBJ2-7; 7 positions agree with TRBD2. The CDR3 runs 13 residues. The V and J ends lost 9 bases and 3 bases, in that order; junction bases with no gene match: 8. Germline CDR1 and CDR2: ENHRY and SYGVKD. CDR3 sequence (DNA): TGTGCCATACGCCGGGAGGAAATCTACGAGCAGTACTTC. This codes for CAIRREEIYEQYF.